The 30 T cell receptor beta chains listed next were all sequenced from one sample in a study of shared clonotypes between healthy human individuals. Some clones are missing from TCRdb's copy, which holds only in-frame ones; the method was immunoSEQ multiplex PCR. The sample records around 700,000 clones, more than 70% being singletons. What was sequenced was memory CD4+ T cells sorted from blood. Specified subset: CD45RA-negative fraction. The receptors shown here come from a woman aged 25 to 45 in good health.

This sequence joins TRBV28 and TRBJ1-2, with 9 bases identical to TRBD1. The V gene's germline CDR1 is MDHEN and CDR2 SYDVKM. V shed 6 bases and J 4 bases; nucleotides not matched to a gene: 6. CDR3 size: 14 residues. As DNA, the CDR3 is TGTGCCAGCAGCATCGGGACAGGGACCTATGGCTACACCTTC. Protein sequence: CASSIGTGTYGYTF.

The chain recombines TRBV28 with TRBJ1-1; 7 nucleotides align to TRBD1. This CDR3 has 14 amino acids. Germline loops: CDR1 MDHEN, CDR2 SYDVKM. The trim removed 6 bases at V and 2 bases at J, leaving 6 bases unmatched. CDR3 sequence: CASRSGGANTEAFF. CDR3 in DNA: TGTGCCAGCAGGTCAGGGGGGGCAAACACTGAAGCTTTCTTT.

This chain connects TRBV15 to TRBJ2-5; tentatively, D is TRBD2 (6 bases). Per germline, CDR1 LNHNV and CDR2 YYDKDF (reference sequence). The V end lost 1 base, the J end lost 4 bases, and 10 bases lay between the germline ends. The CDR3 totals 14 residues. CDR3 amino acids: CATSRAAGSETQYF. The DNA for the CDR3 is TGTGCCACCAGCAGAGCGGCGGGATCAGAGACCCAGTACTTC.

CDR3 nucleotide sequence: TGTGCCAGTAGGAATGAGTTCTCGGGGAATGAGCAGTTCTTC. It encodes CASRNEFSGNEQFF. The genes are TRBV19 and TRBJ2-1, with D possibly TRBD2 on 5 matching bases. This CDR3 contains 14 residues. Germline V gene data show CDR1 as LNHDA and CDR2 as SQIVND (reference sequence). V was pared by 6 bases and J by 7 bases, with 16 bases between.

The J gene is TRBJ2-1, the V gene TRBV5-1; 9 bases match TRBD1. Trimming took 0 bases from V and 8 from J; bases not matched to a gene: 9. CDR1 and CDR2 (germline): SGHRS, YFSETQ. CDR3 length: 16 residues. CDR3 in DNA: TGCGCCAGCAGCTTGGTTCCGGGACAGGGTAATGATGAGCAGTTCTTC. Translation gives CASSLVPGQGNDEQFF.

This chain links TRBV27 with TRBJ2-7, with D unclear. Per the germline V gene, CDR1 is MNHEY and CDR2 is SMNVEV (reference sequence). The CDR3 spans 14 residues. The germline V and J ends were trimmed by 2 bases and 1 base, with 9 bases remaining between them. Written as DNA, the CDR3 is TGTGCCAGCAGTTTAAAATACGGTTCCTACGAGCAGTACTTC. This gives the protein CASSLKYGSYEQYF.

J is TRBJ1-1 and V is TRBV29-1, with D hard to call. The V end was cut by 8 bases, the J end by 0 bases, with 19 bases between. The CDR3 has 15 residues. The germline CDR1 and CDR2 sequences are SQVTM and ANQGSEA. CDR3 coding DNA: TGCAGCACGAGCGGGCCGGTGGGGATGAACACTGAAGCTTTCTTT. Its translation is CSTSGPVGMNTEAFF.

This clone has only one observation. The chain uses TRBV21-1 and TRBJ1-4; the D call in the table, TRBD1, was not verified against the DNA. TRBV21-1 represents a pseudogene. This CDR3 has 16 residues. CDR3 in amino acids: CASSKVGALTNEKLFF. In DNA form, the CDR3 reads TGTGCCAGCAGCAAAGTGGGGGCCTTAACTAATGAAAAACTGTTTTTT.

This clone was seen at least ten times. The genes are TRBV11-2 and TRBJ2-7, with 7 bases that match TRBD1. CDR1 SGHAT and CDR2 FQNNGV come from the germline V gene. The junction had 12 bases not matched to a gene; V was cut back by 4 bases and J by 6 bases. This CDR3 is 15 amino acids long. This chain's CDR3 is CASSSRGPGRVEQYF. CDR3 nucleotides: TGTGCCAGCAGCTCGAGGGGGCCGGGAAGGGTCGAGCAGTACTTC.

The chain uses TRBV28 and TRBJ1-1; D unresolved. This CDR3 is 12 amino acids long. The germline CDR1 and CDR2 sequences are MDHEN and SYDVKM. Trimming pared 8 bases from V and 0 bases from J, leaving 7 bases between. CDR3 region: CASGTLNTEAFF. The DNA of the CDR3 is TGTGCCAGCGGAACGTTGAACACTGAAGCTTTCTTT.

DNA of the CDR3: TGTGCCAGCAGCAAAGAACCGGACAGTTATAGCAATCAGCCCCAGCATTTT. Translated, it gives CASSKEPDSYSNQPQHF. V and J are TRBV7-9 and TRBJ1-5, with D possibly TRBD1 on 6 matching bases. The CDR3 runs 17 residues. The V end was cut by 5 bases, the J end by 0 bases, with 17 bases between. Germline loops: CDR1 SEHNR, CDR2 FQNEAQ (reference sequence). The complete variable domain, with remaining parts taken from reference TRBV7-9 and TRBJ1-5, reads DTGVSQNPRHKITKRGQNVTFRCDPISEHNRLYWYRQTLGQGPEFLTYFQNEAQLEKSRLLSDRFSAERPKGSFSTLEIQRTEQGDSAMYLCASSKEPDSYSNQPQHFGDGTRLSIL.

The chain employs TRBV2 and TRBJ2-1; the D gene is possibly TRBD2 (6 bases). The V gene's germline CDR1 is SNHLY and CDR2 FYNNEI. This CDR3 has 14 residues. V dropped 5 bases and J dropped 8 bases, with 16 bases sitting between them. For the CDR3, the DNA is TGTGCCAGCAGTAAGGACTACGGCGTCGATGAGCAGTTCTTC. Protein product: CASSKDYGVDEQFF.

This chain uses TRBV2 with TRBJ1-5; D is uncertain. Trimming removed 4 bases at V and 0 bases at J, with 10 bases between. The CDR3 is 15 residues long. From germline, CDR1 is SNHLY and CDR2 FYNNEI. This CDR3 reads CASSGSQISNQPQHF. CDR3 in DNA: TGTGCCAGCAGTGGGTCCCAAATTAGCAATCAGCCCCAGCATTTT. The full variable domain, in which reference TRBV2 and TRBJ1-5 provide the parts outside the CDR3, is EPEVTQTPSHQVTQMGQEVILRCVPISNHLYFYWYRQILGQKVEFLVSFYNNEISEKSEIFDDQFSVERPDGSNFTLKIRSTKLEDSAMYFCASSGSQISNQPQHFGDGTRLSIL.

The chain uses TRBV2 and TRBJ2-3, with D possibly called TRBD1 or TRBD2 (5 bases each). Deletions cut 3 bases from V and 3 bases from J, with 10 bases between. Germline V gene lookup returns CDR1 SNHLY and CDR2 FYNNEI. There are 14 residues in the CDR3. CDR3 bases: TGTGCCAGCAGTGAGAACAGGAGGACAGATACGCAGTATTTT. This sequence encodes CASSENRRTDTQYF.

CDR3 sequence: CASSPRSGTNEKLFF. In DNA, the CDR3 is TGTGCCAGCTCACCACGCTCAGGAACTAATGAAAAACTGTTTTTT. The chain uses TRBV18 and TRBJ1-4; D call uncertain. Germline V gene lookup returns CDR1 KGHSH and CDR2 LQKENI. V was trimmed by 1 base and J by 1 base, leaving 7 bases between them. This CDR3 contains 15 residues. The complete variable domain, with remaining parts taken from reference TRBV18 and TRBJ1-4, reads NAGVMQNPRHLVRRRGQEARLRCSPMKGHSHVYWYRQLPEEGLKFMVYLQKENIIDESGMPKERFSAEFPKEGPSILRIQQVVRGDSAAYFCASSPRSGTNEKLFFGSGTQLSVL.

CDR3 bases: TGTGCCAGCAGGGACAGCTACCAAGAGACCCAGTACTTC. It yields the protein CASRDSYQETQYF. This chain links TRBV2 with TRBJ2-5, with a weak D call TRBD1 (6 bases). Between the trimmed V and J ends, which lost 6 bases and 0 bases, there was a span of 8 bases. Per the germline V gene, CDR1 is SNHLY and CDR2 is FYNNEI. This CDR3 comprises 13 residues.

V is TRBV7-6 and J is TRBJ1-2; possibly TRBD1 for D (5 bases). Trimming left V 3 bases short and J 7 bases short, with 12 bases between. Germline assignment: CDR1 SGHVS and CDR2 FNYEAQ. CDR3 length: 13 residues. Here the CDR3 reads CASSFPGRLGYTF. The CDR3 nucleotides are TGTGCCAGCAGCTTTCCAGGGAGACTTGGCTACACCTTC.

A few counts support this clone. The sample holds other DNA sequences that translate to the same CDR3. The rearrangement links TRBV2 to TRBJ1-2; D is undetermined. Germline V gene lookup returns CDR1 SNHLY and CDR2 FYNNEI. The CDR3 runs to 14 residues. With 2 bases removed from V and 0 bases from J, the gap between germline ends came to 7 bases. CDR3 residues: CASSERGANYGYTF. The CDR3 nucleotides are TGTGCCAGCAGTGAACGGGGTGCTAACTATGGCTACACCTTC. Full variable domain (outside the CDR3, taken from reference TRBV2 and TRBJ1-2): EPEVTQTPSHQVTQMGQEVILRCVPISNHLYFYWYRQILGQKVEFLVSFYNNEISEKSEIFDDQFSVERPDGSNFTLKIRSTKLEDSAMYFCASSERGANYGYTFGSGTRLTVV.

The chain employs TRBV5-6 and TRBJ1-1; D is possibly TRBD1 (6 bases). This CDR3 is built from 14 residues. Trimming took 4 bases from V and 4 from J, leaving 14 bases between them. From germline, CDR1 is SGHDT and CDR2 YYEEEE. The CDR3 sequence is CASSPLARGTEAFF. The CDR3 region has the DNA TGTGCCAGCAGCCCCCTTGCCAGGGGCACTGAAGCTTTCTTT.

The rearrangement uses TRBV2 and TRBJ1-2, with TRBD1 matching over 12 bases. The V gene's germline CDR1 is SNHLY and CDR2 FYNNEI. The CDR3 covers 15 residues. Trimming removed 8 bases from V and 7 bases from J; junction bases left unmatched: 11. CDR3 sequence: CASQGQGAPVAGYTF. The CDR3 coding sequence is TGTGCCAGCCAGGGACAGGGGGCCCCCGTGGCTGGCTACACCTTC. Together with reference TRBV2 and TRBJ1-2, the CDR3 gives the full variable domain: EPEVTQTPSHQVTQMGQEVILRCVPISNHLYFYWYRQILGQKVEFLVSFYNNEISEKSEIFDDQFSVERPDGSNFTLKIRSTKLEDSAMYFCASQGQGAPVAGYTFGSGTRLTVV.

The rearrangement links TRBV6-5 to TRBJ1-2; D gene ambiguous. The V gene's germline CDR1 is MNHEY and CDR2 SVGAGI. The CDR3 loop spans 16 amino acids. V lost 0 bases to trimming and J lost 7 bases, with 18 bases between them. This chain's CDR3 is CASSYSTPIGSGGYTF. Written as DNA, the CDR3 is TGTGCCAGCAGTTACTCGACCCCAATTGGTTCTGGTGGCTACACCTTC.

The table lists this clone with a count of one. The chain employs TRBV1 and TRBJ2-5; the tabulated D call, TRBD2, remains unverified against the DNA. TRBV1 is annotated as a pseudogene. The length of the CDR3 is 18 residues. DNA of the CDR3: TGCACCAGCAGCCCTGGGACTAGCGGGACACAAACCCAAGAGACCCAGTACTTC. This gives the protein CTSSPGTSGTQTQETQYF.

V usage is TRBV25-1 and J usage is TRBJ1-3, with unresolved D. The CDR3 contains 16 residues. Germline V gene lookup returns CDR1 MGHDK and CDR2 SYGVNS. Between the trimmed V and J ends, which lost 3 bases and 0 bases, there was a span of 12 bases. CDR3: CASSERLPFSGNTIYF. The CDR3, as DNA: TGTGCCAGCAGTGAGCGACTTCCTTTCTCTGGAAACACCATATATTTT.

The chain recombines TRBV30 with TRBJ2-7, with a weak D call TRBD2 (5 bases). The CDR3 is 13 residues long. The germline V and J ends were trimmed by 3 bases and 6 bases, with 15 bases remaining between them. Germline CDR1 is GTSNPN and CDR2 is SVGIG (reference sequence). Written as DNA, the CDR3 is TGTGCCTGGAGCCTTAGAGCGGCGGGCGAGCAGTACTTC. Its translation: CAWSLRAAGEQYF. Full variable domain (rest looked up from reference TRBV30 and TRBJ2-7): SQTIHQWPATLVQPVGSPLSLECTVEGTSNPNLYWYRQAAGRGLQLLFYSVGIGQISSEVPQNLSASRPQDRQFILSSKKLLLSDSGFYLCAWSLRAAGEQYFGPGTRLTVT.

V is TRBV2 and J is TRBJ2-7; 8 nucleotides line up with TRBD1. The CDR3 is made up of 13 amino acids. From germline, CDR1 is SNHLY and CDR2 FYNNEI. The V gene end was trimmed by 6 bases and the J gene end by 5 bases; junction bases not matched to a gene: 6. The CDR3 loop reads CASRETGAHEQYF. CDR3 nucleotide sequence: TGTGCCAGCAGAGAGACAGGGGCACACGAGCAGTACTTC.

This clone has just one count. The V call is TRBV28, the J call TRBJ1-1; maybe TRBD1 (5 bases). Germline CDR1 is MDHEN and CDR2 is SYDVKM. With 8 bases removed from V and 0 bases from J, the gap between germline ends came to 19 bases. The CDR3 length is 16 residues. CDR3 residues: CASSPPGAQMNTEAFF. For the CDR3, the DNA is TGTGCCAGCTCCCCCCCTGGGGCGCAAATGAACACTGAAGCTTTCTTT.

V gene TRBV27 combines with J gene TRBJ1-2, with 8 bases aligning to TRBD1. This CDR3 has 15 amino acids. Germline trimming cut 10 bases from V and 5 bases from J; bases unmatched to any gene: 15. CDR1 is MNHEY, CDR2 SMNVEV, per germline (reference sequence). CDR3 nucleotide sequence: TGTGCCACCCTCGAGCCACAGGGGGGTATTTATGGCTACACCTTC. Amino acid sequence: CATLEPQGGIYGYTF.

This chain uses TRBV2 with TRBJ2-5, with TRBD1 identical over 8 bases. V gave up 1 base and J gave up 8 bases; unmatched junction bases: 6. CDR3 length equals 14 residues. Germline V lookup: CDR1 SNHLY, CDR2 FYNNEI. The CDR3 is CASSEEGQAATQYF. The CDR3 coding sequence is TGTGCCAGCAGTGAAGAGGGACAGGCGGCTACCCAGTACTTC.

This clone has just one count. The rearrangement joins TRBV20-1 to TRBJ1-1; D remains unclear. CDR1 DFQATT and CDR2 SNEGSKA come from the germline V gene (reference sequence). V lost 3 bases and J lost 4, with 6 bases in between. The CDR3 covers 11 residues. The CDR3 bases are TGCAGTGCTAGTTGGGGCACTGAAGCTTTCTTT. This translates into CSASWGTEAFF.

CDR3 sequence reads: CASRFKIIRGSDQETQYF. The CDR3 bases are TGCGCCAGCAGATTCAAGATCATCCGTGGGAGCGACCAAGAGACCCAGTACTTC. This chain uses TRBV4-1 with TRBJ2-5, with D maybe TRBD2 (5 bases). Germline CDR1 is MGHRA and CDR2 is YSYEKL. The V gene lost 6 bases and the J gene lost 0 bases, with 23 bases spanning the gap. This CDR3 region has 18 residues.